This T cell receptor (beta chain) is drawn from a study of T cells in tumors after PD-1 blockade. Repertoires were generated with immunoSEQ multiplex PCR, while TCRdb's copy carries only in-frame clones and drops some. The sample holds about 25,000 clones, 80% to 85% seen once. Germline lookup yields CDR1 MNHNY and CDR2 SVGAGI (reference sequence). This CDR3 has 13 amino acids. V was cut by 5 bases and J by 4 bases, with 12 bases left in between. The sample here was PBMCs, taken after anti-PD-1 treatment. The clonotype was recovered from a human donor with basal cell carcinoma. The rearrangement uses TRBV6-6 and TRBJ2-7, with a tentative D call TRBD1 (6 bases). CDR3 bases: TGTGCCAGCAGTAACAGGGCGTGGTACGAGCAGTACTTC. This encodes CASSNRAWYEQYF.